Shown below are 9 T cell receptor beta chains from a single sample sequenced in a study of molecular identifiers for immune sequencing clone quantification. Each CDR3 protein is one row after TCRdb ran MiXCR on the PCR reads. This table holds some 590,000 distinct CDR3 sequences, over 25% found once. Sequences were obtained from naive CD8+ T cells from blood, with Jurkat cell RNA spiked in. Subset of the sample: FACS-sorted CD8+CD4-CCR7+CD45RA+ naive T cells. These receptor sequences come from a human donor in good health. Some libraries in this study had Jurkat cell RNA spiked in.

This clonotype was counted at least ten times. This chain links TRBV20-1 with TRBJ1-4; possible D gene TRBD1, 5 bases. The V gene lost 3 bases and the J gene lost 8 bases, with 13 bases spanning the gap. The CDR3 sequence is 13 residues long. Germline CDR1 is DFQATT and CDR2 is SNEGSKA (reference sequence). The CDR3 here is CSASIAGWEKLFF. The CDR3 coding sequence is TGCAGTGCTAGTATTGCAGGGTGGGAAAAACTGTTTTTT.

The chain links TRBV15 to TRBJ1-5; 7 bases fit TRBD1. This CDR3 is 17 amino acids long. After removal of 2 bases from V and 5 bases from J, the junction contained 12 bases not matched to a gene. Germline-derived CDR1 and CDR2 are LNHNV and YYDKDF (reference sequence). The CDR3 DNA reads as TGTGCCACCAGCAGATCGCAATCTGGCAGGGGGGATCAGCCCCAGCATTTT. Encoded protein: CATSRSQSGRGDQPQHF.

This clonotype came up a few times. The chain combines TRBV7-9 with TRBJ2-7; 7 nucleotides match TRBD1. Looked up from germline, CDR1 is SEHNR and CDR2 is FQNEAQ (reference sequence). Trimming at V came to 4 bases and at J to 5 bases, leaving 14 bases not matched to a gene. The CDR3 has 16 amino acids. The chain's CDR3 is CASSSGPDRVDDEQYF. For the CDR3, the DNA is TGTGCCAGCAGCTCCGGACCCGACAGGGTTGACGACGAGCAGTACTTC.

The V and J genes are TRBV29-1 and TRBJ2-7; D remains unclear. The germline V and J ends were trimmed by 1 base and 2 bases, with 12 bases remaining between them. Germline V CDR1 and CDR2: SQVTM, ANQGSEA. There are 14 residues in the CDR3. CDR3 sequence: CSVEGGNPTYEQYF. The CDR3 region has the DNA TGCAGCGTTGAAGGGGGAAATCCTACCTACGAGCAGTACTTC.

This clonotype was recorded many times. The CDR3 nucleotides read TGTGCCAGCAGCCAAGAAGGGGGTCCCGGGACAGGGGGATTAGAAGCTTTCTTT. Protein product: CASSQEGGPGTGGLEAFF. This chain joins TRBV3-1 and TRBJ1-1; 11 bases are shared with TRBD1. This CDR3 has 18 amino acids. Germline CDR1 and CDR2: LGHDT and YNNKEL (reference sequence). With 0 bases clipped from V and 8 bases from J, the junction kept 14 bases outside the gene matches.

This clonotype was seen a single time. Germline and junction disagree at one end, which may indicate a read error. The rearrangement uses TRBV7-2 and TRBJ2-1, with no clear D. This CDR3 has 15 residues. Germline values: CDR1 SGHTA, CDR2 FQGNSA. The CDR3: CASSPVVDPYSERFF. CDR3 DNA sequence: TGTGCCAGCAGCCCAGTTGTGGACCCCTACAGTGAGCGGTTCTTC.

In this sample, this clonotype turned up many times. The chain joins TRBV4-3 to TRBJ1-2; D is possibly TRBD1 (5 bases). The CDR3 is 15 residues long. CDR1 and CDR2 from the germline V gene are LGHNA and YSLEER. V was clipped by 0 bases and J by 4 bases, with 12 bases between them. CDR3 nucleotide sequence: TGCGCCAGCAGCCAAGATCGAGACAGCCTCTATGGCTACACCTTC. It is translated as CASSQDRDSLYGYTF.

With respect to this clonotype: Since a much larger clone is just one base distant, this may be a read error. CDR3 DNA sequence: TGTGCCACCAGTGAGTGGGCAGGGGGCCGCGAGCAGTACTTC. This codes for CATSEWAGGREQYF. The chain carries TRBV10-3 and TRBJ2-7; 8 positions match TRBD1. The germline V gene has CDR1 ENHRY and CDR2 SYGVKD. This CDR3 is built from 14 residues.

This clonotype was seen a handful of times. The CDR3 sequence: CASSSLTGAANTGELFF. The CDR3 nucleotides are TGTGCCAGCAGTTCCCTAACGGGGGCCGCGAACACCGGGGAGCTGTTTTTT. V and J are TRBV12-3 or TRBV12-4 and TRBJ2-2, with D perhaps matching TRBD1 or TRBD2 (6 bases each). The V end lost 4 bases, the J end lost 0 bases, and 15 bases lay between the germline ends. This CDR3 has 17 residues.